The 30 T cell receptor beta chains presented below share a single source sample, sequenced in a study of cytomegalovirus exposure and HLA in healthy donors. Amplification used 60 Vbeta primers and 13 Jbeta primers. Assay: immunoSEQ multiplex PCR; the TCRdb copy retains only in-frame clones and omits some. This table holds around 60,000 clones. Sequenced: PBMCs. The receptor set was obtained from a man in his thirties or forties in good health and CMV-seropositive.

This rearrangement joins TRBV2 to TRBJ2-7, with TRBD2 as a possible D gene (6 bases). CDR1 is SNHLY and CDR2 is FYNNEI in the germline V gene. Trimming took off 6 bases at V and 2 bases at J, with 14 bases between the two ends. The CDR3 sequence is 14 residues long. CDR3 residues: CASSRDGSAYEQYF. CDR3 nucleotide sequence: TGTGCCAGCAGCCGGGACGGGAGCGCCTACGAGCAGTACTTC. The full variable domain, with the rest looked up from reference TRBV2 and TRBJ2-7, is EPEVTQTPSHQVTQMGQEVILRCVPISNHLYFYWYRQILGQKVEFLVSFYNNEISEKSEIFDDQFSVERPDGSNFTLKIRSTKLEDSAMYFCASSRDGSAYEQYFGPGTRLTVT.

The chain has TRBV19 and TRBJ1-2; D is possibly TRBD1 (6 bases). With 3 bases removed from V and 7 bases from J, the gap between germline ends came to 18 bases. Germline CDR1 and CDR2: LNHDA and SQIVND (reference sequence). The CDR3 spans 15 residues. CDR3 sequence: CASSILSGGASGYTF. The CDR3 bases are TGTGCCAGTAGTATTCTTTCGGGGGGCGCTTCTGGCTACACCTTC. The whole variable domain, filled in from reference TRBV19 and TRBJ1-2, reads DGGITQSPKYLFRKEGQNVTLSCEQNLNHDAMYWYRQDPGQGLRLIYYSQIVNDFQKGDIAEGYSVSREKKESFPLTVTSAQKNPTAFYLCASSILSGGASGYTFGSGTRLTVV.

As regards this clone: Sequence at one end of the junction differs from germline and may be a read error. The chain is built from TRBV7-7 and TRBJ2-3; unclear D gene. This CDR3 has 14 residues. Germline V lookup: CDR1 SSHAT, CDR2 FNYEAQ (reference sequence). CDR3 DNA sequence: TGTGCTAGCAGCTTAGGACCGGCCGGGGATACGCAGTATTTT. This gives the protein CASSLGPAGDTQYF.

V and J are TRBV29-1 and TRBJ2-2; 7 bases map to TRBD2. Germline V gives CDR1 SQVTM, CDR2 ANQGSEA. The CDR3 has 14 amino acids. V lost 4 bases to trimming and J lost 4 bases; unmatched junction nucleotides: 6. DNA of the CDR3: TGCAGCGTTGTGGTAGCGGGTAGCACCGGGGAGCTGTTTTTT. This encodes CSVVVAGSTGELFF.

The chain recombines TRBV11-3 with TRBJ2-1; D ambiguous. This CDR3 has 12 residues. Germline loops: CDR1 SGHNT, CDR2 YENEEA. Trimming took off 2 bases at V and 5 bases at J, with 4 bases between the two ends. CDR3 region: CASSLLDNEQFF. The CDR3 DNA reads as TGTGCCAGCAGCTTATTAGACAATGAGCAGTTCTTC. The entire variable domain, with the rest obtained from reference TRBV11-3 and TRBJ2-1, is as follows: EAGVVQSPRYKIIEKKQPVAFWCNPISGHNTLYWYLQNLGQGPELLIRYENEEAVDDSQLPKDRFSAERLKGVDSTLKIQPAELGDSAVYLCASSLLDNEQFFGPGTRLTVL.

The V call is TRBV15, the J call TRBJ2-2, with 8 bases aligning to TRBD1. V gave up 1 base and J gave up 4 bases; unmatched junction bases: 8. This CDR3 region has 17 residues. Germline V gene sequence: CDR1 LNHNV, CDR2 YYDKDF (reference sequence). The CDR3 loop reads CATSRGWTGWGTGELFF. CDR3 DNA: TGTGCCACCAGCAGAGGCTGGACAGGGTGGGGCACCGGGGAGCTGTTTTTT. Looking up the rest from reference TRBV15 and TRBJ2-2 gives the full variable domain: DAMVIQNPRYQVTQFGKPVTLSCSQTLNHNVMYWYQQKSSQAPKLLFHYYDKDFNNEADTPDNFQSRRPNTSFCFLDIRSPGLGDTAMYLCATSRGWTGWGTGELFFGEGSRLTVL.

The chain has TRBV4-2 and TRBJ2-1, with TRBD1 matching 11 bases. Germline-derived CDR1 and CDR2 are LGHNA and YNFKEQ. The CDR3 covers 16 residues. J gave up 4 bases and V 0 bases, and 2 bases lay outside the gene matches. CDR3 protein: CASSQEGQGAYNEQFF. DNA for the CDR3: TGTGCCAGCAGCCAAGAAGGACAGGGGGCATACAATGAGCAGTTCTTC.

CDR3 residues: CASSKTSGLNYEQYF. The CDR3 DNA reads as TGTGCCAGCAGTAAGACTAGCGGACTTAACTACGAGCAGTACTTC. V gene TRBV6-5 combines with J gene TRBJ2-7, with 9 bases aligning to TRBD2. Per germline, CDR1 MNHEY and CDR2 SVGAGI. CDR3 size: 15 residues. V was clipped by 5 bases and J by 3 bases; unmatched bases: 8.

The chain uses TRBV29-1 and TRBJ1-1, with 8 bases identical to TRBD1. The CDR3 is 14 residues long. Unmatched junction bases numbered 5, after V lost 4 bases and J lost 1 base. Germline loops: CDR1 SQVTM, CDR2 ANQGSEA. The chain's CDR3 is CSVVTGTGNTEAFF. The DNA for the CDR3 is TGCAGCGTTGTTACCGGGACAGGGAACACTGAAGCTTTCTTT.

The chain couples TRBV18 to TRBJ1-2; 7 nucleotides match TRBD1. The CDR3 consists of 13 residues. CDR1 and CDR2 (germline): KGHSH, LQKENI. V was clipped by 3 bases and J by 4 bases; unmatched bases: 2. The CDR3 coding sequence is TGTGCCAGCTCACCCGACAGGGTCTATGGCTACACCTTC. Encoded protein: CASSPDRVYGYTF.

The V call is TRBV6-5, the J call TRBJ1-2, with 7 bases that match TRBD1. With 4 bases clipped from V and 4 bases from J, the junction kept 3 bases outside the gene matches. CDR1 is MNHEY, CDR2 SVGAGI, per germline. The CDR3 is 13 amino acids. The CDR3 protein is CASSSDRSYGYTF. The CDR3 region has the DNA TGTGCCAGCAGTTCGGACAGGAGCTATGGCTACACCTTC.

The chain recombines TRBV29-1 with TRBJ2-7; 7 bases agree with TRBD1. CDR1 is SQVTM and CDR2 is ANQGSEA in the germline V gene. The V and J ends lost 5 bases and 0 bases, in that order; junction bases with no gene match: 7. This CDR3 spans 14 amino acids. CDR3 nucleotides: TGCAGCGTTCACGACCGGGACAGCTCCTACGAGCAGTACTTC. Translated: CSVHDRDSSYEQYF.

The rearrangement uses TRBV7-9 and TRBJ2-3; 9 bases are a match to TRBD2. The CDR3 runs to 15 residues. With V trimmed by 2 bases and J by 6 bases, 6 bases remained unmatched. From germline, CDR1 is SEHNR and CDR2 FQNEAQ (reference sequence). The CDR3 nucleotides are TGTGCCAGCAGCTTAAGCGGGGGGCCCCCCGATACGCAGTATTTT. This encodes CASSLSGGPPDTQYF.

This chain uses TRBV30 with TRBJ2-3, with TRBD2 matching 11 bases. The CDR3 length is 16 residues. Germline V gene data show CDR1 as GTSNPN and CDR2 as SVGIG (reference sequence). With V trimmed by 5 bases and J by 6 bases, 13 bases remained unmatched. The CDR3 DNA sequence: TGTGCCTGGGGACGGGTGCTAGCGGGGGGTTGGGATACGCAGTATTTT. It is translated as CAWGRVLAGGWDTQYF.

CDR3 in amino acids: CASSQTGVNTGELFF. The DNA for the CDR3 is TGCGCCAGCAGCCAGACAGGGGTCAACACCGGGGAGCTGTTTTTT. The rearrangement uses TRBV4-1 and TRBJ2-2; TRBD1 matches at 8 bases. J was trimmed by 2 bases and V by 3 bases; bases with no gene match: 2. The CDR3 loop spans 15 amino acids. Germline V gene sequence: CDR1 MGHRA, CDR2 YSYEKL.

The rearrangement joins TRBV7-2 to TRBJ2-2; TRBD2 agrees at 10 bases. The V gene's germline CDR1 is SGHTA and CDR2 FQGNSA. The CDR3 sequence is 15 residues long. The V and J ends lost 5 bases and 3 bases, in that order; junction bases with no gene match: 3. CDR3 protein: CASSRLAGDTGELFF. DNA for the CDR3: TGTGCCAGCAGCCGTCTAGCGGGAGACACCGGGGAGCTGTTTTTT.

The V and J genes are TRBV27 and TRBJ1-1; the D gene is possibly TRBD1 (5 bases). There are 14 residues in the CDR3. From germline, CDR1 is MNHEY and CDR2 SMNVEV (reference sequence). V was shortened by 0 bases and J by 3 bases, with 8 bases between the two germline ends. CDR3: CASSLSLRDTEAFF. CDR3 DNA: TGTGCCAGCAGTTTATCCCTCAGGGACACTGAAGCTTTCTTT.

The chain links TRBV5-1 to TRBJ1-4; 9 bases match TRBD1. CDR1 SGHRS and CDR2 YFSETQ come from the germline V gene. The V segment lost 4 bases and the J segment 4 bases; nucleotides outside the gene matches: 5. The CDR3 length is 15 residues. The CDR3 spells CASSDGTGYNEKLFF. The CDR3, as DNA: TGCGCCAGCAGCGATGGGACAGGGTATAATGAAAAACTGTTTTTT.

The chain couples TRBV9 to TRBJ2-5, with 10 bases identical to TRBD2. Germline CDR1 SGDLS, CDR2 YYNGEE. This CDR3 has 15 residues. V shed 1 base and J 4 bases; nucleotides not matched to a gene: 4. CDR3 residues: CASSVSLAGVETQYF. For the CDR3, the DNA is TGTGCCAGCAGCGTATCTCTAGCGGGGGTAGAGACCCAGTACTTC.

The J gene is TRBJ2-5, the V gene TRBV7-9, with D tentatively TRBD1 (6 bases). Germline V gene data show CDR1 as SEHNR and CDR2 as FQNEAQ (reference sequence). The CDR3 contains 14 residues. Between the trimmed V and J ends, which lost 6 bases and 7 bases, there was a span of 18 bases. CDR3 loop: CASRPQPTGRTQYF. DNA of the CDR3: TGTGCCAGCAGACCACAACCGACAGGACGGACCCAGTACTTC.

The chain employs TRBV5-1 and TRBJ2-3; no firm D call. CDR1 and CDR2 (germline): SGHRS, YFSETQ. V lost 3 bases to trimming and J lost 4 bases, with 9 bases between them. This CDR3 spans 13 amino acids. The CDR3 region is CASSSTAADTQYF. The DNA for the CDR3 is TGCGCCAGCAGCTCCACGGCGGCAGATACGCAGTATTTT.

The V call is TRBV9, the J call TRBJ1-6; 7 nucleotides match TRBD1. Trimming at V came to 4 bases and at J to 2 bases, leaving 6 bases not matched to a gene. This CDR3 has 16 residues. Per the germline V gene, CDR1 is SGDLS and CDR2 is YYNGEE. DNA of the CDR3: TGTGCCAGCAGCCTGAGGGACAGCGCCTATAATTCACCCCTCCACTTT. It codes for CASSLRDSAYNSPLHF.

The chain uses TRBV6-1 and TRBJ1-1; 9 nucleotides align to TRBD1. The germline V gene encodes CDR1 MNHNS and CDR2 SASEGT. Trimming removed 6 bases from V and 5 bases from J; junction bases left unmatched: 7. CDR3 length: 14 residues. The DNA of the CDR3 is TGTGCCAGCAGGTCCGGGACAGGGATAACTGAAGCTTTCTTT. Protein sequence: CASRSGTGITEAFF.

This rearrangement joins TRBV5-1 to TRBJ1-5; maybe TRBD1 (5 bases). Germline-derived CDR1 and CDR2 are SGHRS and YFSETQ. V lost 3 bases, J lost 7 bases, and 11 bases lay in between. The CDR3 covers 13 residues. The CDR3 nucleotides are TGCGCCAGCAGCTACGGGGCGGGACAGCCCCAGCATTTT. Encoded protein: CASSYGAGQPQHF. The variable domain in full, with the rest retrieved from reference TRBV5-1 and TRBJ1-5, is KAGVTQTPRYLIKTRGQQVTLSCSPISGHRSVSWYQQTPGQGLQFLFEYFSETQRNKGNFPGRFSGRQFSNSRSEMNVSTLELGDSALYLCASSYGAGQPQHFGDGTRLSIL.

The chain links TRBV27 to TRBJ1-2, with 7 bases lining up with TRBD1. Germline loops: CDR1 MNHEY, CDR2 SMNVEV (reference sequence). The CDR3 extends over 14 amino acids. V lost 5 bases to trimming and J lost 2 bases; unmatched junction nucleotides: 5. The CDR3 is CASSPTQGNYGYTF. The CDR3, as DNA: TGTGCCAGCAGTCCAACACAGGGGAACTATGGCTACACCTTC.

The chain joins TRBV9 to TRBJ2-3; TRBD2 matches 9 bases. V trimming: 4 bases; J trimming: 1 base; junction bases outside the gene matches: 19. CDR1 is SGDLS, CDR2 YYNGEE, per germline. This CDR3 is built from 20 residues. The CDR3 sequence: CASSPKGQILAGARTDTQYF. Written as DNA, the CDR3 is TGTGCCAGCAGCCCTAAGGGACAGATCTTAGCGGGAGCCCGCACAGATACGCAGTATTTT.

Concerning this clone: Sequence at one end of the junction differs from germline and may be a read error. CDR3 coding DNA: TGTGCCAGCAGCTTGGGACTAGCGGGGGGGCCGACAGATAAGCAGTATTTT. This encodes CASSLGLAGGPTDKQYF. The chain is built from TRBV9 and TRBJ2-3; 16 bases are shared with TRBD2. CDR1 SGDLS and CDR2 YYNGEE come from the germline V gene. The CDR3 runs to 17 residues.

The chain has TRBV30 and TRBJ2-7, with TRBD1 matching over 12 bases. The CDR3 spans 15 residues. Per the germline V gene, CDR1 is GTSNPN and CDR2 is SVGIG (reference sequence). V trimming: 0 bases; J trimming: 2 bases; junction bases outside the gene matches: 2. CDR3 sequence: CAWSVWDRGPYEQYF. The CDR3 DNA sequence: TGTGCCTGGAGTGTTTGGGACAGGGGGCCCTACGAGCAGTACTTC.

This chain uses TRBV5-6 with TRBJ2-7; 11 positions match TRBD1. Germline CDR1 SGHDT, CDR2 YYEEEE. The CDR3 extends over 15 amino acids. V gave up 4 bases and J gave up 4 bases; unmatched junction bases: 7. CDR3 protein: CASSLPGQGAYEQYF. The CDR3 nucleotides read TGTGCCAGCAGCCTACCTGGACAGGGGGCTTACGAGCAGTACTTC.

V gene TRBV4-1 combines with J gene TRBJ2-1, with D possibly being TRBD2 (6 bases). The germline V gene encodes CDR1 MGHRA and CDR2 YSYEKL. V was shortened by 3 bases and J by 15 bases, with 24 bases between the two germline ends. The CDR3 has 15 amino acids. The CDR3 protein is CASSHPKSLTSQRFF. CDR3 nucleotide sequence: TGCGCCAGCAGCCACCCCAAATCCTTGACTAGTCAAAGGTTCTTC.